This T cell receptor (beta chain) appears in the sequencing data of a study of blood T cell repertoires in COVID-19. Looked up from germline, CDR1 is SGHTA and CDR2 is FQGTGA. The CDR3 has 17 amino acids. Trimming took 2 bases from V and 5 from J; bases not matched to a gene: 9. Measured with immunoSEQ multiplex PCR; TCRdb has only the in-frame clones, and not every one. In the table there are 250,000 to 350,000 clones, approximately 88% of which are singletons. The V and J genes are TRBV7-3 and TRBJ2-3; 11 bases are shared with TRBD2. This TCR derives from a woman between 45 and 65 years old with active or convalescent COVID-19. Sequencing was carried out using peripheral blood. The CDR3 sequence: CASSLYATSGIGDTQYF. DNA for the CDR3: TGTGCCAGCAGCTTATACGCGACTAGCGGGATTGGAGATACGCAGTATTTT.